This is a list of T cell receptor beta chains from one sample in a study of T cell responses to AZD1222 COVID-19 vaccine. The protocol was immunoSEQ multiplex PCR, while the TCRdb copy is restricted to in-frame clones and leaves out a portion. This table has roughly 150,000 clones, roughly 84% appearing once. This sample comprised peripheral blood, obtained on day 0 of AZD1222 vaccination. The receptors shown here come from an adult in good health. Both conserved end residues are trimmed from each CDR3. D genes are given only for firm matches.

TRBV6-6	.	12	ASIYIRGGTEAF
TRBV18	.	13	ASSPWAGDQETQY
TRBV5-4	TRBD1	14	ASSTTGTGPSYEQY
TRBV5-8	.	12	ASTVSSWNTEAF
TRBV30	.	12	AWTPGPLGETQY
TRBV6-6	.	11	ASIPEWVTEAF
TRBV28	.	13	ASSLAGFDTGELF
TRBV24-1	TRBD1	13	ATSDFTGGADGYT
TRBV2	.	13	ASSEEPELAISYT
TRBV11-3	.	12	ASSRTANTGELF
TRBV4-2	.	12	ASSQEGGGQPQH
TRBV20-1	.	8	SATGSEQY
TRBV3-1/TRBV3-2	.	14	ASSQAAGQYNSPLH
TRBV6-5	.	9	ASRRTDTQY
TRBV20-1	.	9	SAAGYRGYT
TRBV6-6	.	11	ASSYSGADGYT
TRBV10-3	TRBD1	12	AIKGTGDVTEAF
TRBV6-5	TRBD1	13	ASRTGTGTTGELF
TRBV7-9	.	13	ASSLDLGQSSEAF
TRBV7-9	TRBD1	13	ASSLGGTGGEKLF
TRBV5-1	TRBD2	13	ASRFSGLGSSEQF
TRBV27	.	13	ASSLSMSYNSPLH
TRBV4-1	.	18	ASSQGIQVVGAWSGNTIY
TRBV28	.	13	ASRAPGGPTREQY
TRBV15	TRBD1	15	ATSRETGSSYNSPLH
TRBV27	.	12	ASSLLDSNQPQH
TRBV16	TRBD1	15	ASSQSRQGASNGELF
TRBV7-9	TRBD2	13	ASSAGRGEADTQY
TRBV7-8	.	12	ASSLVKGAADVT
TRBV9	.	14	ASSVGLTSSGNTIY
TRBV6-5	.	13	ASSLLGRMNTEAF
TRBV19	.	13	ASSATASTNEKLF
TRBV28	.	11	ASEGGRTDTQY
TRBV5-1	.	13	ASSLGDIRPGGYT
TRBV6-1	.	12	ASSERGRVGPLH
TRBV5-1	TRBD1	13	ASSPRRGRQETQY
TRBV5-1	.	12	ASSLGWQRDGYT
TRBV2	TRBD1	17	ASRKRRGQVAGGNTEAF
TRBV5-4	.	16	ASSLKFGVRSYNSPLH
TRBV2	.	13	ASRGKQGNTGELF
TRBV5-1	.	13	ASSRGGSGANVLT